These 7 T cell receptor beta chains were sequenced from one sample in a study of post-analysis software for immune sequencing data. The study, taken as a whole, reports: Included in a set of roughly 5 TRBV segments more frequent in patients than controls were TRBV5-6, TRBV5-1 and TRBV20-1.

Included in the TCR beta cDNA libraries were unique molecular identifiers. TCRdb fed the PCR reads into MiXCR, producing one record per CDR3 protein. The repertoire consists of 740,000 or so distinct CDR3 sequences, with approximately 50% occurring once and the leading ten covering about 4.8%. Antigens for these TCRs are unknown. Material: blood. Receptors originate from a girl aged 5-17 years with multiple sclerosis.

The chain combines TRBV29-1 with TRBJ2-7; 12 nucleotides align to TRBD2. In germline, CDR1 is SQVTM, CDR2 ANQGSEA. The CDR3 runs 15 residues. The junction had 3 bases not matched to a gene; V was cut back by 3 bases and J by 0 bases. CDR3 nucleotide sequence: TGCAGCGTTGACGTGACTAGCGGGAGCTCCTACGAGCAGTACTTC. Protein sequence: CSVDVTSGSSYEQYF.

This clonotype came up a few times. An end of the junction differs from the germline gene, which may be a read error. The chain has TRBV6-5 and TRBJ2-1; a possible D gene is TRBD1 (6 bases). Per the germline V gene, CDR1 is MNHEY and CDR2 is SVGAGI. CDR3 length: 13 residues. In DNA, the CDR3 is TGTGCCAGCACCTCGACAGGATACAGTGAGCAGTTCTTC. It translates to CASTSTGYSEQFF.

This chain connects TRBV2 to TRBJ2-7; 8 positions match TRBD1. CDR1 and CDR2 (germline): SNHLY, FYNNEI. V was clipped by 6 bases and J by 1 base; unmatched bases: 5. The CDR3 has 14 amino acids. The CDR3 DNA reads as TGTGCCAGCAGAGAACAGGGGGTGTCCTACGAGCAGTACTTC. Protein sequence: CASREQGVSYEQYF.

The V and J genes are TRBV12-3 or TRBV12-4 and TRBJ2-3; 10 bases are shared with TRBD2. The CDR3 has 15 amino acids. J gave up 7 bases and V 2 bases, and 6 bases lay outside the gene matches. CDR3 in DNA: TGTGCCAGCAGTTTAAGGACTAGCGGAAAATATACGCAGTATTTT. Protein product: CASSLRTSGKYTQYF.

The chain uses TRBV29-1 and TRBJ1-2; 7 nucleotides line up with TRBD1. The CDR3 consists of 12 residues. After removal of 6 bases from V and 2 bases from J, the junction contained 3 bases not matched to a gene. Germline V lookup: CDR1 SQVTM, CDR2 ANQGSEA. CDR3 coding DNA: TGCAGCGTGAACAGGGGCAACTATGGCTACACCTTC. The encoded protein is CSVNRGNYGYTF.

V and J are TRBV27 and TRBJ2-5, with D hard to call. The end of the DNA aligns better with TRBJ2-7, so the J call may be wrong. The CDR3 is 12 amino acids. Germline values: CDR1 MNHEY, CDR2 SMNVEV (reference sequence). CDR3 in DNA: TGTGCCAGCAGTACTCCGTCGGGCGAGCAGTACTTC. Translating gives CASSTPSGEQYF.

V gene TRBV5-1 combines with J gene TRBJ2-3, with TRBD2 matching 7 bases. From germline, CDR1 is SGHRS and CDR2 YFSETQ. The CDR3 spans 14 residues. V lost 4 bases to trimming and J lost 2 bases; unmatched junction nucleotides: 4. The CDR3, as DNA: TGCGCCAGCAGCCCGAGCGGGGACACAGATACGCAGTATTTT. Encoded protein: CASSPSGDTDTQYF.